The 20 T cell receptor beta chains listed next were all sequenced from one sample in a study of cytomegalovirus exposure and HLA in healthy donors (dated by TCRdb to 2015 to 2018). Receptors were amplified or captured by the immunoSEQ multiplex PCR assay. A mixture of 60 forward primers for TCR Vbeta segments and 13 reverse primers for TCR Jbeta segments was used in the multiplex PCR. Entries here come from immuneACCESS through TCRdb and include only in-frame sequences with V and J called. Some clones fail to appear in such tables; in the studies checked, an unresolved V gene covers under half of the shortfall, and the cause of the remainder is unknown. A total of 150,000 or so clones appear in this sample, over 60% of them only once. The leading ten clones occupy 3% to 3.5% of the sample. Sequenced sample: PBMCs. These receptors originate from a male donor in good health and CMV-seronegative.

This chain joins TRBV28 and TRBJ1-5; no definite D call. Trimming stripped 5 bases from V and 3 bases from J, with 2 bases between. Germline V lookup: CDR1 MDHEN, CDR2 SYDVKM. The CDR3 runs 11 residues. This chain's CDR3 is CASSLNQPQHF. CDR3 bases: TGTGCCAGCAGTCTCAATCAGCCCCAGCATTTT.

This clone came up a few times. The rearrangement links TRBV7-2 to TRBJ2-3; weak D call: TRBD2 (5 bases). The CDR3 is 15 amino acids. Per germline, CDR1 SGHTA and CDR2 FQGNSA. The ends were cut back, 5 bases at V and 3 bases at J, with 15 bases in the middle. The CDR3 spells CASSLTRSPTDTQYF. The CDR3 DNA reads as TGTGCCAGCAGCCTCACTAGGTCCCCGACAGATACGCAGTATTTT.

The V gene is TRBV6-1, the J gene TRBJ2-1, with TRBD2 matching over 14 bases. The CDR3 length is 20 residues. Germline V gene data show CDR1 as MNHNS and CDR2 as SASEGT. The V gene end was trimmed by 2 bases and the J gene end by 10 bases; junction bases not matched to a gene: 19. CDR3 loop: CASSEYLGTSGSPRWGEQFF. DNA for the CDR3: TGTGCCAGCAGTGAATATTTGGGGACTAGCGGGAGCCCTCGATGGGGCGAGCAGTTCTTC.

The chain employs TRBV4-1 and TRBJ2-7; TRBD1 matches 9 bases. With V trimmed by 5 bases and J by 6 bases, 11 bases remained unmatched. The germline CDR1 and CDR2 sequences are MGHRA and YSYEKL. The CDR3 loop spans 15 amino acids. Here the CDR3 DNA reads TGCGCCAGCAGCTTTCCGGGACAGGGCGTTCGCGAGCAGTACTTC. It is translated as CASSFPGQGVREQYF.

The J gene is TRBJ2-3, the V gene TRBV27; 16 bases map to TRBD2. The V gene end was trimmed by 5 bases and the J gene end by 2 bases; junction bases not matched to a gene: 4. Germline CDR1 and CDR2: MNHEY and SMNVEV (reference sequence). The CDR3 totals 17 residues. CDR3 coding DNA: TGTGCCAGCAGTCTGGGACTAGCGGGAGGGCCCACAGATACGCAGTATTTT. Amino acids: CASSLGLAGGPTDTQYF.

The genes are TRBV2 and TRBJ2-5, with D possibly TRBD1 on 7 matching bases. Germline CDR1 and CDR2: SNHLY and FYNNEI. This CDR3 spans 14 amino acids. Trimming took off 6 bases at V and 7 bases at J, with 18 bases between the two ends. CDR3 DNA sequence: TGTGCCAGCAGGACAGGGTTGGAGGGAGGGACCCAGTACTTC. Its translation: CASRTGLEGGTQYF.

This chain connects TRBV2 to TRBJ1-2, with 7 bases that match TRBD1. Trimming removed 6 bases from V and 4 bases from J; junction bases left unmatched: 8. The CDR3 is 14 amino acids. Germline V gene sequence: CDR1 SNHLY, CDR2 FYNNEI. CDR3 loop: CASRDLQGSYGYTF. The CDR3 region has the DNA TGTGCCAGCAGGGACCTACAGGGGAGCTATGGCTACACCTTC.

CDR3 in DNA: TGTGCCAGCAGTTTACGAACCCTAGTCGACGGGGAGCTGTTTTTT. This sequence encodes CASSLRTLVDGELFF. V gene TRBV28 combines with J gene TRBJ2-2; D uncertain. Germline V gene sequence: CDR1 MDHEN, CDR2 SYDVKM. The CDR3 sequence is 15 residues long. Trimming left V 2 bases short and J 7 bases short, with 14 bases between.

The chain combines TRBV4-2 with TRBJ1-4, with unresolved D. V was trimmed by 3 bases and J by 0 bases, leaving 20 bases between them. CDR3 length equals 19 residues. Germline lookup yields CDR1 LGHNA and CDR2 YNFKEQ. The CDR3 reads CASSQLGKAGVTTNEKLFF. The CDR3, as DNA: TGTGCCAGCAGCCAGTTGGGCAAGGCCGGGGTTACAACTAATGAAAAACTGTTTTTT.

The chain carries TRBV7-9 and TRBJ2-7; TRBD2 might be the D (7 bases). The CDR3 consists of 15 residues. Germline V gene lookup returns CDR1 SEHNR and CDR2 FQNEAQ (reference sequence). Trimming removed 10 bases at V and 6 bases at J, with 25 bases between. The CDR3 coding sequence is TGTGCCACCATTCCGGGGGGCGAGGATTATGGCGAGCAGTACTTC. The encoded protein is CATIPGGEDYGEQYF. Complete variable domain (other parts from reference TRBV7-9 and TRBJ2-7): DTGVSQNPRHKITKRGQNVTFRCDPISEHNRLYWYRQTLGQGPEFLTYFQNEAQLEKSRLLSDRFSAERPKGSFSTLEIQRTEQGDSAMYLCATIPGGEDYGEQYFGPGTRLTVT.

This chain joins TRBV5-5 and TRBJ2-5; D may be TRBD1 (6 bases). This CDR3 comprises 15 residues. Germline V gene data show CDR1 as SGHKS and CDR2 as YYEKEE (reference sequence). Trimming took 2 bases from V and 1 from J, leaving 12 bases between them. Here the CDR3 reads CASSFTGSVQETQYF. The CDR3 DNA reads as TGTGCCAGCAGCTTTACAGGGTCGGTCCAAGAGACCCAGTACTTC.

The chain recombines TRBV9 with TRBJ2-3; 13 bases map to TRBD2. The CDR3 spans 15 residues. CDR1 is SGDLS, CDR2 YYNGEE, per germline. The J segment lost 4 bases and the V segment lost 3 bases, leaving 2 bases of the junction unmatched. The CDR3 bases are TGTGCCAGCAGCGATGGGACTAGCGGGGCAGATACGCAGTATTTT. The encoded protein is CASSDGTSGADTQYF.

This clone occurred once. V usage is TRBV28 and J usage is TRBJ1-3; D is uncertain. The CDR3 has 15 amino acids. Germline CDR1 is MDHEN and CDR2 is SYDVKM. V lost 1 base, J lost 0 bases, and 7 bases lay in between. The CDR3 protein is CASSLSRSSGNTIYF. The DNA for the CDR3 is TGTGCCAGCAGTTTATCTCGGAGCTCTGGAAACACCATATATTTT.

The chain has TRBV2 and TRBJ2-5; 8 bases fit TRBD2. CDR1 and CDR2 from the germline V gene are SNHLY and FYNNEI. The CDR3 loop spans 15 amino acids. Trimming took 3 bases from V and 7 from J; bases not matched to a gene: 10. CDR3 DNA sequence: TGTGCCAGCAGTGAGACCGGGAGGGCCGGGGGGACCCAGTACTTC. It translates to CASSETGRAGGTQYF.

V is TRBV18 and J is TRBJ1-1, with 7 bases matching TRBD1. The CDR3 runs to 14 residues. The germline V gene has CDR1 KGHSH and CDR2 LQKENI. The ends lost 4 bases at V and 2 bases at J; junction bases unmatched: 4. In nucleotides, the CDR3 is TGTGCCAGCTCACAACAGGGGATTAACACTGAAGCTTTCTTT. Protein sequence: CASSQQGINTEAFF. Complete variable domain (other parts from reference TRBV18 and TRBJ1-1): NAGVMQNPRHLVRRRGQEARLRCSPMKGHSHVYWYRQLPEEGLKFMVYLQKENIIDESGMPKERFSAEFPKEGPSILRIQQVVRGDSAAYFCASSQQGINTEAFFGQGTRLTVV.

The chain couples TRBV19 to TRBJ1-2, with a weak D call TRBD1 (5 bases). CDR1 and CDR2 (germline): LNHDA, SQIVND (reference sequence). This CDR3 spans 12 amino acids. The germline V and J ends were trimmed by 6 bases and 4 bases, with 9 bases remaining between them. The CDR3 DNA reads TGTGCCAGTAGGGGACTTGGCTATGGCTACACCTTC. This encodes CASRGLGYGYTF.

The chain links TRBV4-1 to TRBJ2-5, with 13 positions matching TRBD2. The trim removed 1 base at V and 5 bases at J, leaving 13 bases unmatched. The CDR3 spans 19 residues. The V gene's germline CDR1 is MGHRA and CDR2 YSYEKL. The CDR3 here is CASSQAPPHALAGGETQYF. In DNA, the CDR3 is TGCGCCAGCAGCCAAGCCCCCCCCCATGCACTAGCGGGAGGGGAGACCCAGTACTTC.

In this sample, this clone turned up once. The CDR3 spells CASSIQGNTEAFF. CDR3 bases: TGTGCCAGCAGTATCCAGGGGAACACTGAAGCTTTCTTT. V usage is TRBV9 and J usage is TRBJ1-1, with D possibly TRBD1 on 5 matching bases. Trimming cost V 5 bases and J 1 base, with 9 bases left between them. The CDR3 has 13 residues. Germline CDR1 and CDR2: SGDLS and YYNGEE. Complete variable domain (other parts from reference TRBV9 and TRBJ1-1): DSGVTQTPKHLITATGQRVTLRCSPRSGDLSVYWYQQSLDQGLQFLIQYYNGEERAKGNILERFSAQQFPDLHSELNLSSLELGDSALYFCASSIQGNTEAFFGQGTRLTVV.

The rearrangement links TRBV7-9 to TRBJ2-1, with TRBD2 as a possible D gene (5 bases). The CDR3 has 13 residues. Trimming removed 1 base at V and 9 bases at J, with 10 bases between. Germline lookup yields CDR1 SEHNR and CDR2 FQNEAQ (reference sequence). The DNA for the CDR3 is TGTGCCAGCAGCTTAGGGACGGAGGCTGAGCAGTTCTTC. Protein sequence: CASSLGTEAEQFF.

The chain combines TRBV15 with TRBJ2-7, with D possibly matching TRBD1 (6 bases). V lost 5 bases, J lost 0 bases, and 8 bases lay in between. This CDR3 is built from 13 residues. The germline V gene has CDR1 LNHNV and CDR2 YYDKDF (reference sequence). CDR3 DNA: TGTGCCACCAGCCGGGACATCTCCTACGAGCAGTACTTC. This encodes CATSRDISYEQYF. The full variable domain, its missing parts supplied by reference TRBV15 and TRBJ2-7, is DAMVIQNPRYQVTQFGKPVTLSCSQTLNHNVMYWYQQKSSQAPKLLFHYYDKDFNNEADTPDNFQSRRPNTSFCFLDIRSPGLGDTAMYLCATSRDISYEQYFGPGTRLTVT.